This T cell receptor beta chain was identified during a study of T cells after yellow fever vaccination. Study summary: Fractions of low cell number were prepared using SMART-Seq v4 Ultra Low Input. Study results and caveats: The CD4 and CD8 compartments had a small share of their clonotypes in common. Any FACS-sorted repertoire could hold abundant clonotypes that contaminate it from the bulk population.

The trim removed 4 bases at V and 8 bases at J, leaving 7 bases unmatched. The CDR3 sequence is 13 residues long. Germline V gene sequence: CDR1 MNHEY, CDR2 SMNVEV (reference sequence). This clonotype was seen only a few times. Its antigen is still unknown. TCRdb re-analysed the 5' RACE reads in MiXCR, keeping a single row per CDR3 protein. The table shows about 73,000 distinct CDR3 sequences, with around 7.7% occurring only once. The V and J genes are TRBV27 and TRBJ1-2; TRBD1 matches 7 bases. The sample here was CD8+ T cells sorted from PBMCs, taken on the day of the yellow fever booster vaccination. This receptor was taken from a man aged 25-40 years who received the YFV17D yellow fever vaccine. CDR3 sequence reads: CASSWDSSNGYTF. The CDR3 coding sequence is TGTGCCAGCAGTTGGGACAGTAGCAACGGCTACACCTTC.